The clone carrying this T cell receptor (beta chain) occurred a few times. The data belong to a study of T-cell reconstitution after alpha-beta-depleted transplantation in children. CDR3 length: 12 amino acids. Trimming at V came to 5 bases and at J to 7 bases, leaving 2 bases not matched to a gene. For TCRbeta, the library was prepared with unique molecular identifiers. TCRdb re-called the PCR reads through MiXCR, storing one row per CDR3 protein. The sample lists approximately 400,000 distinct CDR3 sequences; around 15% were seen once. The V call is TRBV12-3 or TRBV12-4, the J call TRBJ1-5; TRBD1 aligns across 7 bases. The TCR originated in a boy younger than two who had a stem cell transplant for Wiskott-Aldrich syndrome, so the T cells may come from the graft donor. Sequences were derived from PBMCs, mostly from graft donor cells, sampled 360 days after TCRalphabeta/CD19-depleted stem cell transplant. The CDR3 reads CASSPRGQPQHF. For the CDR3, the DNA is TGTGCCAGCAGTCCCAGGGGGCAGCCCCAGCATTTT.